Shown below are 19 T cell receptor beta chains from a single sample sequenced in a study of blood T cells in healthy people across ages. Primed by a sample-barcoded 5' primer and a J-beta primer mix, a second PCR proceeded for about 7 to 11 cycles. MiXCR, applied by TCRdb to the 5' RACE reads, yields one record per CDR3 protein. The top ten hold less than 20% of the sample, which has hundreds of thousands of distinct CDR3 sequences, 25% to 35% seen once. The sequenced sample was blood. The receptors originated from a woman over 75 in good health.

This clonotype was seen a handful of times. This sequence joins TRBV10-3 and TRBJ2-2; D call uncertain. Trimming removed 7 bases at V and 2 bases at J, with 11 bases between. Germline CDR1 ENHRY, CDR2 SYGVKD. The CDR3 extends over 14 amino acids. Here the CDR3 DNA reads TGTGCCATCACCAGTCTGGTCAACACCGGGGAGCTGTTTTTT. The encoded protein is CAITSLVNTGELFF.

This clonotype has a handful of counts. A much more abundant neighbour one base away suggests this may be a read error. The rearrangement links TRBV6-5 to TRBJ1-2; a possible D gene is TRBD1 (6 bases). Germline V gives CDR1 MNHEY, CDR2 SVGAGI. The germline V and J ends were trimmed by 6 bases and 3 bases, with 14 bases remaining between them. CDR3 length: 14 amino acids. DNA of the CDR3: TGTGCCAGCAGGCCCGTGGGGGCAGACTATGGCTACACCTTC. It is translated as CASRPVGADYGYTF.

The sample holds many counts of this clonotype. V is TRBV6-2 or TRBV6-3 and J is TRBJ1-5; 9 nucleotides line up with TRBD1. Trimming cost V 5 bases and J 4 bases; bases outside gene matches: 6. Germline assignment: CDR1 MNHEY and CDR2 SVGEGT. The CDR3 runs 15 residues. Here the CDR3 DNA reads TGTGCCAGCAGTCCTTGGGACAGGGTGAATCAGCCCCAGCATTTT. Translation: CASSPWDRVNQPQHF.

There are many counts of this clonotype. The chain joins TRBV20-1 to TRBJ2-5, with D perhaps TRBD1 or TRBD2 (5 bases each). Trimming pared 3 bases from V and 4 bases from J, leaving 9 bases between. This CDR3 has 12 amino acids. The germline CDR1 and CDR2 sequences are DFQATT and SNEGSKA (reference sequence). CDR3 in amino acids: CSARGTVETQYF. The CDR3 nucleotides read TGCAGTGCTAGGGGGACCGTAGAGACCCAGTACTTC.

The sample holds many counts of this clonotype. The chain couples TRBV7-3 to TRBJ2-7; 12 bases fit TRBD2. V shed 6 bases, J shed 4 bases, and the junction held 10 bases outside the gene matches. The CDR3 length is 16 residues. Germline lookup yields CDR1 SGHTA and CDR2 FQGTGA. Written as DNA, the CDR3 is TGTGCCAGCAGTTTATCCGGGACTAGCGGGTGGTACGAGCAGTACTTC. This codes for CASSLSGTSGWYEQYF.

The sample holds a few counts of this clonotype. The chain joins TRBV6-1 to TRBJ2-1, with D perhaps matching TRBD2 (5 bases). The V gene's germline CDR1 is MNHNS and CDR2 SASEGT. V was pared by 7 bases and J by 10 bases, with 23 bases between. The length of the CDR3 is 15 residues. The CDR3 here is CASTTGVRGSGEQFF. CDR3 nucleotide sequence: TGTGCCAGCACTACGGGTGTCCGGGGTAGTGGAGAGCAGTTCTTC.

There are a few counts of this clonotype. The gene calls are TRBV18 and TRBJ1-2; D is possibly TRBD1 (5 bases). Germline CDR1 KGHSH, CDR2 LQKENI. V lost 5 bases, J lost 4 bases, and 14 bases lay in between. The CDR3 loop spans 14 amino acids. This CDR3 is CASSYQGAGYGYTF. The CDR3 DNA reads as TGTGCCAGCTCATACCAGGGCGCCGGCTATGGCTACACCTTC.

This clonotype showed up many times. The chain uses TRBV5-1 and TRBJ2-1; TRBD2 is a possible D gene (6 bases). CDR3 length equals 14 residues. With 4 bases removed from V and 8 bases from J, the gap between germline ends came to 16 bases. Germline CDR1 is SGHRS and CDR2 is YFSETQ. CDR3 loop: CASSKRASNDEQFF. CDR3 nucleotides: TGCGCCAGCAGCAAGCGGGCCAGTAACGATGAGCAGTTCTTC. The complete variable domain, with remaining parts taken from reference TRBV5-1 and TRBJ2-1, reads KAGVTQTPRYLIKTRGQQVTLSCSPISGHRSVSWYQQTPGQGLQFLFEYFSETQRNKGNFPGRFSGRQFSNSRSEMNVSTLELGDSALYLCASSKRASNDEQFFGPGTRLTVL.

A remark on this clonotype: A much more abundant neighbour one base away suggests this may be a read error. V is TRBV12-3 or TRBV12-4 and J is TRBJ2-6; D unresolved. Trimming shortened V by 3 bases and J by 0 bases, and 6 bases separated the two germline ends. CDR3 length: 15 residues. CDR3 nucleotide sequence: TGTGCCAGCAGTTTGTTGGCCTCTGGGGCCAACGTCCTGACTTTC. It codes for CASSLLASGANVLTF.

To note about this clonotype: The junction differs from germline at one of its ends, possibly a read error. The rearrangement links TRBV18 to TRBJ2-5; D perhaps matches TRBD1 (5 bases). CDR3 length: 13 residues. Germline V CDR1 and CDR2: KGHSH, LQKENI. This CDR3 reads CAGSPSQDNEQYF. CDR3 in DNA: TGTGCCGGCTCACCCTCACAGGACAATGAGCAGTACTTC.

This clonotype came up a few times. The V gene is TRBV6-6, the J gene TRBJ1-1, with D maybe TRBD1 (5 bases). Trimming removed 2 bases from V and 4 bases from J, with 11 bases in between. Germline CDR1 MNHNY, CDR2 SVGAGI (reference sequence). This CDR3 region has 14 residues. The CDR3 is CASSYRGVSTEAFF. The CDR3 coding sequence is TGTGCCAGCAGTTACCGAGGGGTTAGCACTGAAGCTTTCTTT.

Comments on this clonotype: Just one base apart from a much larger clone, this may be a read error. The CDR3 loop is CSASYGANVRTF. The CDR3 nucleotides read TGCAGTGCTAGTTATGGGGCCAACGTCCGGACTTTC. This chain connects TRBV20-1 to TRBJ2-6, with D perhaps matching TRBD1 (5 bases). This CDR3 region has 12 residues. The germline CDR1 and CDR2 sequences are DFQATT and SNEGSKA (reference sequence).

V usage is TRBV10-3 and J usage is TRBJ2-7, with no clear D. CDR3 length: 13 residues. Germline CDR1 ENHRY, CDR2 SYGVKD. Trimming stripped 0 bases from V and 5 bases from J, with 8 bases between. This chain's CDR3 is CAISESTGHEQYF. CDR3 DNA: TGTGCCATCAGTGAGTCGACGGGCCACGAGCAGTACTTC.

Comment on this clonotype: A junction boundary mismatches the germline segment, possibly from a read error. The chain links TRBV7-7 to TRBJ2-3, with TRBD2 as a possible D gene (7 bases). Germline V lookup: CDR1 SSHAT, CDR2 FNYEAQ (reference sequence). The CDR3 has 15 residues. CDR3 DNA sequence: TGTGCTAGCAGCTTAAGGGGGGGGGACACAGATACGCAGTATTTT. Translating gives CASSLRGGDTDTQYF.

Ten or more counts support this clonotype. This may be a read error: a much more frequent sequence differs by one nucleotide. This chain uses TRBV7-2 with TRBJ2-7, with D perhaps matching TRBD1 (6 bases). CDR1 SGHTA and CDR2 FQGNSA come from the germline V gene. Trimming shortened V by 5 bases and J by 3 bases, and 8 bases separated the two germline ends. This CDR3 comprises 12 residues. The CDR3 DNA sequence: TGTGCCAGCAGCGGGGGCCGCTACGAGCAGTACTTC. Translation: CASSGGRYEQYF.

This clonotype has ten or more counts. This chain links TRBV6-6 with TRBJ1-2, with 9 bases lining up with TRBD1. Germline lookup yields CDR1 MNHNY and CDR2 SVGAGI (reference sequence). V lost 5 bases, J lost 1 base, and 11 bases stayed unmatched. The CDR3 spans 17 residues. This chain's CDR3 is CASSRTGGRPNNYGYTF. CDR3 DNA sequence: TGTGCCAGCAGTCGAACAGGGGGCAGGCCAAATAACTATGGCTACACCTTC.

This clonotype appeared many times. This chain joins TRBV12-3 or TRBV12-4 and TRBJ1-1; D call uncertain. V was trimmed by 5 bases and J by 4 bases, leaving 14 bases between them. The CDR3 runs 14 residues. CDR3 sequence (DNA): TGTGCCAGCAGTCCGGGGTGGCGGAGCACTGAAGCTTTCTTT. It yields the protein CASSPGWRSTEAFF.

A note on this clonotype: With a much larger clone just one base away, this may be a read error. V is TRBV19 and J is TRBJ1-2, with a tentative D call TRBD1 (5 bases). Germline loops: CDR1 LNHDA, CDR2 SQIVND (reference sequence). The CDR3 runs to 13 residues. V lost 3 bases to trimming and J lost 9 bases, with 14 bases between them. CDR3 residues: CASSIEAGHSYTF. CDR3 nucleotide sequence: TGTGCCAGTAGTATTGAGGCGGGGCATAGCTACACCTTC.

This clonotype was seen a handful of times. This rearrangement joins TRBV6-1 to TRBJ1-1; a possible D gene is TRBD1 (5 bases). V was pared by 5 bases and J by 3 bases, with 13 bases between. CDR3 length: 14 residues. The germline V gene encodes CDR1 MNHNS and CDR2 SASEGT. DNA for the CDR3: TGTGCCAGCAGTCACAGGTGGAGGGACACTGAAGCTTTCTTT. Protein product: CASSHRWRDTEAFF.